The sequence of this TCR beta chain was determined in a study of T cell changes during pregnancy in multiple sclerosis. The table came from immunoSEQ multiplex PCR; TCRdb's copy has only in-frame clones and leaves some out. Of tens of thousands of clones in the sample, 70% to 90% were seen once. The clonotype was recovered from a female donor with multiple sclerosis, enrolled in a pregnancy study. The sequences come from peripheral blood, collected in the first trimester of pregnancy.

CDR3 protein: CSAQDNNLEAFF. For the CDR3, the DNA is TGCAGCGCCCAGGACAATAATCTTGAAGCTTTCTTT. This sequence joins TRBV29-1 and TRBJ1-1; maybe TRBD1 (5 bases). The CDR3 runs 12 residues. V lost 7 bases to trimming and J lost 7 bases, with 16 bases between them. Germline V gene data show CDR1 as SQVTM and CDR2 as ANQGSEA.